This T cell receptor (beta chain) was captured by sequencing in a study of blood T cell repertoires in COVID-19. The overall study: Spain, Italy and the United States supplied samples that represented acute and convalescent COVID-19.

Clones were sequenced by immunoSEQ multiplex PCR, and TCRdb holds only the in-frame ones, with some missing. The sample includes a few hundred thousand clones, roughly 90% seen only once; the top ten take about 2.1%. Seattle researchers signed up patients amid active infection and tracked them longitudinally. The sample consisted of peripheral blood. This clonotype originated in a woman in her sixties with COVID-19, enrolled during active disease.

For the CDR3, the DNA is TGTGCCAGCAGCCCCCGGGACTTTTGGAACTATGGCTACACCTTC. Residues: CASSPRDFWNYGYTF. The chain uses TRBV9 and TRBJ1-2; D is perhaps TRBD1 (5 bases). Trimming took 4 bases from V and 2 from J, leaving 15 bases between them. From germline, CDR1 is SGDLS and CDR2 YYNGEE. CDR3 length equals 15 residues. Looking up the rest from reference TRBV9 and TRBJ1-2 gives the full variable domain: DSGVTQTPKHLITATGQRVTLRCSPRSGDLSVYWYQQSLDQGLQFLIQYYNGEERAKGNILERFSAQQFPDLHSELNLSSLELGDSALYFCASSPRDFWNYGYTFGSGTRLTVV.